This paragraph covers one TCR beta chain sequence. This entry comes from a study of blood T cell repertoires in COVID-19. For the study at large: Acute-phase and convalescent COVID-19 samples originated in the United States, Italy and Spain. The cDNA or gDNA used as material had been derived from T cells, B-cell-depleted T cells, or PBMCs.

The CDR3 has 16 residues. The V segment lost 7 bases and the J segment 4 bases; nucleotides outside the gene matches: 12. Germline V gene lookup returns CDR1 SGHDT and CDR2 YYEEEE. How the authors handled the data: The assay estimated nucleated cells by amplifying reference gene primers. Generated by immunoSEQ multiplex PCR, the TCRdb table keeps only in-frame clones and is missing some. V and J calls and clone size are given by that table; D and trimming were obtained from the DNA. The sample includes approximately 270,000 clones, about 91% of them seen just once. The sequencing sample was made of peripheral blood. This chain connects TRBV5-6 to TRBJ2-2; 8 bases map to TRBD2. The clonotype comes from a man at least 80 years old with acute or convalescent COVID-19. The DNA for the CDR3 is TGTGCCAGCCGATCTTCAGCGGGAGTAAGCACCGGGGAGCTGTTTTTT. This translates into CASRSSAGVSTGELFF.